One sample yielded the 10 T cell receptor beta chains listed below, sequenced in a study of cytomegalovirus exposure and HLA in healthy donors. The table came from immunoSEQ multiplex PCR; TCRdb's copy has only in-frame clones and leaves some out. The sample consists of some 110,000 clones, about 88% of them appearing once. The source material was PBMCs. Source of these receptors: a woman in her late teens or twenties in good health and CMV-seropositive.

J is TRBJ2-2 and V is TRBV19; the D gene is possibly TRBD1 (5 bases). V was trimmed by 3 bases and J by 7 bases, leaving 15 bases between them. Per germline, CDR1 LNHDA and CDR2 SQIVND (reference sequence). There are 15 residues in the CDR3. CDR3 protein: CASSIQGQGGGELFF. CDR3 sequence (DNA): TGTGCCAGTAGTATTCAGGGCCAGGGTGGCGGGGAGCTGTTTTTT.

The V gene is TRBV5-4, the J gene TRBJ2-5; 9 bases are a match to TRBD2. V was clipped by 3 bases and J by 5 bases; unmatched bases: 8. CDR1 SGHNT and CDR2 YYREEE come from the germline V gene (reference sequence). There are 15 residues in the CDR3. CDR3 coding DNA: TGTGCCAGCAGCTATGGGGCGGGGGGGCAGGAGACCCAGTACTTC. Protein product: CASSYGAGGQETQYF.

This chain uses TRBV4-1 with TRBJ2-2, with 9 positions matching TRBD1. V was pared by 0 bases and J by 4 bases, with 6 bases of the junction left unmatched. Germline assignment: CDR1 MGHRA and CDR2 YSYEKL. This CDR3 comprises 17 residues. Here the CDR3 reads CASSQDWDRAITGELFF. In nucleotides, the CDR3 is TGCGCCAGCAGCCAAGATTGGGACAGGGCTATCACCGGGGAGCTGTTTTTT.

Only a few counts were recorded for this clone. J is TRBJ2-2 and V is TRBV27, with D perhaps TRBD1 (6 bases). Looked up from germline, CDR1 is MNHEY and CDR2 is SMNVEV (reference sequence). The V and J ends lost 6 bases and 6 bases respectively, with 17 bases between them. The CDR3 contains 15 residues. CDR3 nucleotide sequence: TGTGCCAGCAGGGGGGCTTCCATGGGTGCCGGGGAGCTGTTTTTT. It is translated as CASRGASMGAGELFF.

The genes are TRBV19 and TRBJ1-5; TRBD1 matches 9 bases. This CDR3 region has 14 residues. Trimming took 10 bases from V and 1 from J; bases not matched to a gene: 5. Looked up from germline, CDR1 is LNHDA and CDR2 is SQIVND (reference sequence). The CDR3 bases are TGTGCCACCATCGGACAGGGGAGCAATCAGCCCCAGCATTTT. It specifies CATIGQGSNQPQHF.

This chain joins TRBV7-2 and TRBJ2-3, with 8 nucleotides matching TRBD1. Germline values: CDR1 SGHTA, CDR2 FQGNSA. Trimming cost V 2 bases and J 6 bases; bases outside gene matches: 7. The CDR3 is 15 residues long. The CDR3 spells CASSLSQGAVDTQYF. As DNA, the CDR3 is TGTGCCAGCAGCTTATCCCAGGGGGCGGTGGATACGCAGTATTTT. The full variable domain, rest sourced from reference TRBV7-2 and TRBJ2-3, is GAGVSQSPSNKVTEKGKDVELRCDPISGHTALYWYRQSLGQGLEFLIYFQGNSAPDKSGLPSDRFSAERTGGSVSTLTIQRTQQEDSAVYLCASSLSQGAVDTQYFGPGTRLTVL.

J is TRBJ2-7 and V is TRBV6-1; TRBD2 matches 8 bases. The germline V gene has CDR1 MNHNS and CDR2 SASEGT. Trimming at V came to 5 bases and at J to 4 bases, leaving 7 bases not matched to a gene. This CDR3 region has 14 residues. Written as DNA, the CDR3 is TGTGCCAGCAGTCCAACGGCGGGGGGATACGAGCAGTACTTC. Protein product: CASSPTAGGYEQYF.

The chain recombines TRBV7-8 with TRBJ1-2; the D gene is possibly TRBD1 (5 bases). This CDR3 region has 13 residues. Germline CDR1 and CDR2: SGHVS and FQNEAQ. The ends were cut back, 5 bases at V and 8 bases at J, with 15 bases in the middle. Here the CDR3 reads CASSGKSGSGYTF. The CDR3 DNA reads as TGTGCCAGCAGCGGAAAGTCAGGGTCCGGCTACACCTTC.

This clone appeared once. The chain is built from TRBV4-1 and TRBJ1-6; 7 bases align to TRBD1. CDR3 length equals 17 residues. The ends lost 4 bases at V and 8 bases at J; junction bases unmatched: 14. Germline loops: CDR1 MGHRA, CDR2 YSYEKL. In DNA, the CDR3 is TGCGCCAGCAGCCCCAAGGGCCAGGGGGAGACAGATTCACCCCTCCACTTT. This codes for CASSPKGQGETDSPLHF.

This chain joins TRBV6-5 and TRBJ2-7, with D tentatively TRBD1 (5 bases). This CDR3 contains 15 residues. V dropped 1 base and J dropped 0 bases, with 10 bases sitting between them. CDR1 is MNHEY, CDR2 SVGAGI, per germline. The CDR3 spells CASSYFTGASYEQYF. DNA for the CDR3: TGTGCCAGCAGTTACTTTACAGGAGCCTCCTACGAGCAGTACTTC.